The 22 T cell receptor beta chains listed next were all sequenced from one sample in a study of OX40 agonist ivuxolimab in advanced cancers. Library preparation was by the immunoSEQ multiplex PCR assay. The immuneACCESS repertoire file appears here via TCRdb, limited to in-frame rearrangements. These files lack a portion of the clones; in checked studies, under half of the deficit traces to unresolved V genes, and the cause of the others is not known. The table for this sample lists roughly 58,000 clones; around nine tenths of them were counted only once. The ten largest account for 0.7% to 0.9% of the sample. Sequenced here: CD4+ or CD8+ T cells sorted from blood, sampled in a trial of the OX40 agonist ivuxolimab. These receptor sequences come from an adult with an advanced solid tumor such as melanoma, head and neck, liver or kidney cancer.

This clone was detected once. The rearrangement joins TRBV19 to TRBJ2-1, with TRBD2 matching over 11 bases. From germline, CDR1 is LNHDA and CDR2 SQIVND (reference sequence). The CDR3 is made up of 15 amino acids. J was trimmed by 3 bases and V by 4 bases; bases with no gene match: 2. CDR3 sequence (DNA): TGTGCCAGTAGTACTAGCGGGGGGCTCTACAATGAGCAGTTCTTC. It encodes CASSTSGGLYNEQFF.

This clone occurred a few times. The chain is built from TRBV19 and TRBJ1-2; no firm D call. V was trimmed by 4 bases and J by 5 bases, leaving 14 bases between them. CDR3 length: 14 residues. CDR1 is LNHDA, CDR2 SQIVND, per germline (reference sequence). DNA for the CDR3: TGTGCCAGTAGTACGTCACAGTTGAAATATGGCTACACCTTC. This sequence encodes CASSTSQLKYGYTF. Using reference TRBV19 and TRBJ1-2 for the parts outside the CDR3, the full variable domain is DGGITQSPKYLFRKEGQNVTLSCEQNLNHDAMYWYRQDPGQGLRLIYYSQIVNDFQKGDIAEGYSVSREKKESFPLTVTSAQKNPTAFYLCASSTSQLKYGYTFGSGTRLTVV.

This clone turned up a few times. V is TRBV4-2 and J is TRBJ1-2; D perhaps matches TRBD1 (5 bases). The germline V gene encodes CDR1 LGHNA and CDR2 YNFKEQ. The V end lost 2 bases, the J end lost 8 bases, and 18 bases lay between the germline ends. The length of the CDR3 is 15 residues. The CDR3 reads CASSQKWGGEGGYTF. CDR3 nucleotide sequence: TGTGCCAGCAGCCAAAAATGGGGCGGTGAGGGCGGCTACACCTTC.

This clone was seen only once. The chain combines TRBV4-1 with TRBJ1-1; unclear D gene. Germline assignment: CDR1 MGHRA and CDR2 YSYEKL. The CDR3 contains 14 residues. The V gene lost 4 bases and the J gene lost 5 bases, with 14 bases spanning the gap. For the CDR3, the DNA is TGCGCCAGCAGCCTGAAGGATCAAGGGACTGAAGCTTTCTTT. Protein product: CASSLKDQGTEAFF.

This clone was picked up one time. The chain is built from TRBV15 and TRBJ2-5, with 9 bases lining up with TRBD2. Germline V CDR1 and CDR2: LNHNV, YYDKDF (reference sequence). The CDR3 has 16 residues. The J segment lost 2 bases and the V segment lost 1 base, leaving 5 bases of the junction unmatched. CDR3 nucleotide sequence: TGTGCCACCAGCAGAGCCCCGCGGGGGGGACAAGAGACCCAGTACTTC. Protein sequence: CATSRAPRGGQETQYF.

This clone was detected once. V is TRBV19 and J is TRBJ2-4; 9 bases are shared with TRBD1. CDR3 length: 15 amino acids. From germline, CDR1 is LNHDA and CDR2 SQIVND (reference sequence). Losses at the gene ends were 6 bases for V and 6 bases for J; bases not matched to a gene: 9. CDR3 DNA sequence: TGTGCCAGTAGATTGGGTGAGGGACAGGGAAACATTCAGTACTTC. As protein: CASRLGEGQGNIQYF.

The rearrangement uses TRBV2 and TRBJ2-2; D possibly corresponds to TRBD1 (6 bases). The CDR3 contains 15 residues. Trimming removed 6 bases from V and 5 bases from J, with 16 bases in between. Germline V gene lookup returns CDR1 SNHLY and CDR2 FYNNEI. In DNA, the CDR3 is TGTGCCAGCAGACAAGACAGGATTTCGACCGGGGAGCTGTTTTTT. Its protein product is CASRQDRISTGELFF. The whole variable domain, filled in from reference TRBV2 and TRBJ2-2, reads EPEVTQTPSHQVTQMGQEVILRCVPISNHLYFYWYRQILGQKVEFLVSFYNNEISEKSEIFDDQFSVERPDGSNFTLKIRSTKLEDSAMYFCASRQDRISTGELFFGEGSRLTVL.

This chain connects TRBV4-2 to TRBJ1-1; D is possibly TRBD1 (5 bases). Looked up from germline, CDR1 is LGHNA and CDR2 is YNFKEQ. The CDR3 sequence is 16 residues long. V lost 0 bases, J lost 5 bases, and 16 bases lay in between. The CDR3 DNA sequence: TGTGCCAGCAGCCAAGATATGAGGGGCACGAAGACTGAAGCTTTCTTT. This codes for CASSQDMRGTKTEAFF.

The table lists this clone with a count of one. V gene TRBV30 combines with J gene TRBJ1-3, with a tentative D call TRBD1 (6 bases). Trimming cost V 5 bases and J 0 bases, with 14 bases left between them. Germline-derived CDR1 and CDR2 are GTSNPN and SVGIG (reference sequence). CDR3 length: 15 amino acids. CDR3 in DNA: TGTGCCTGGCGTACAGGACAGAGCTCTGGAAACACCATATATTTT. Its protein product is CAWRTGQSSGNTIYF.

The rearrangement uses TRBV19 and TRBJ2-3; D call uncertain. CDR1 is LNHDA and CDR2 is SQIVND in the germline V gene (reference sequence). V gave up 6 bases and J gave up 4 bases, with 5 bases separating them. The CDR3 extends over 11 amino acids. The CDR3 sequence: CASSIADTQYF. The CDR3, as DNA: TGTGCCAGTAGCATCGCAGATACGCAGTATTTT.

This chain's CDR3 is CASSVTLAGYEQFF. For the CDR3, the DNA is TGTGCCAGCAGTGTTACCCTAGCGGGATATGAGCAGTTCTTC. The gene calls are TRBV6-1 and TRBJ2-1; 9 bases are a match to TRBD2. The CDR3 has 14 residues. V shed 4 bases and J 8 bases; nucleotides not matched to a gene: 6. The germline gives CDR1 MNHNS, CDR2 SASEGT.

The V gene is TRBV6-5, the J gene TRBJ1-5; TRBD1 is a possible D gene (5 bases). Germline values: CDR1 MNHEY, CDR2 SVGAGI. With 7 bases removed from V and 3 bases from J, the gap between germline ends came to 16 bases. CDR3 length equals 15 residues. CDR3 in DNA: TGTGCCAGCACGGAAGGGGCATCGTACAATCAGCCCCAGCATTTT. This translates into CASTEGASYNQPQHF.

The chain recombines TRBV27 with TRBJ1-1, with D uncertain. V dropped 8 bases and J dropped 1 base, with 17 bases sitting between them. The CDR3 runs to 15 residues. Germline lookup yields CDR1 MNHEY and CDR2 SMNVEV (reference sequence). The CDR3 here is CASSAQARTNTEAFF. The CDR3 nucleotides read TGTGCCAGCTCGGCGCAGGCACGGACGAACACTGAAGCTTTCTTT.

This rearrangement joins TRBV5-8 to TRBJ2-7; D possibly corresponds to TRBD2 (5 bases). CDR3 length equals 13 residues. Trimming took 2 bases from V and 7 from J, leaving 13 bases between them. The germline V gene has CDR1 SGHTS and CDR2 YDEGEE. The CDR3 region has the DNA TGTGCCAGCAGCTTCCAGGTAACGGGAGAGCAGTACTTC. Amino acid sequence: CASSFQVTGEQYF.

V and J are TRBV5-1 and TRBJ2-2, with D hard to call. Germline V gene data show CDR1 as SGHRS and CDR2 as YFSETQ. Trimming shortened V by 6 bases and J by 8 bases, and 11 bases separated the two germline ends. This CDR3 contains 12 residues. The CDR3 is CASTHYSGELFF. DNA of the CDR3: TGCGCCAGCACCCATTACTCTGGGGAGCTGTTTTTT.

V and J are TRBV6-6 and TRBJ2-3; the match to TRBD2 covers 8 bases. V shed 4 bases and J 4 bases; nucleotides not matched to a gene: 7. The CDR3 covers 15 residues. The V gene's germline CDR1 is MNHNY and CDR2 SVGAGI (reference sequence). The CDR3 region is CASSFGRGGPDTQYF. DNA of the CDR3: TGTGCCAGCAGTTTCGGACGGGGGGGCCCAGATACGCAGTATTTT.

The chain recombines TRBV19 with TRBJ2-1; D may be TRBD1 (7 bases). CDR1 is LNHDA, CDR2 SQIVND, per germline (reference sequence). V lost 0 bases to trimming and J lost 4 bases, with 13 bases between them. The CDR3 sequence is 16 residues long. CDR3 loop: CASSIDWAGGYNEQFF. As DNA, the CDR3 is TGTGCCAGTAGTATAGATTGGGCAGGGGGGTACAATGAGCAGTTCTTC.

The chain carries TRBV9 and TRBJ2-1; tentative D call: TRBD2 (6 bases). In germline, CDR1 is SGDLS, CDR2 YYNGEE. The CDR3 loop spans 13 amino acids. The V end was cut by 3 bases, the J end by 10 bases, with 14 bases between. CDR3: CASSGEEGREQFF. For the CDR3, the DNA is TGTGCCAGCAGCGGGGAGGAGGGGCGAGAGCAGTTCTTC.

This clone was seen a handful of times. The V gene is TRBV19, the J gene TRBJ1-4; 7 nucleotides align to TRBD1. The CDR3 runs 15 residues. In germline, CDR1 is LNHDA, CDR2 SQIVND (reference sequence). After removal of 2 bases from V and 3 bases from J, the junction contained 3 bases not matched to a gene. The CDR3: CASSILGTANEKLFF. DNA for the CDR3: TGTGCCAGTAGTATACTTGGGACAGCTAATGAAAAACTGTTTTTT.

The genes are TRBV4-2 and TRBJ2-5; 8 bases line up with TRBD1. Germline lookup yields CDR1 LGHNA and CDR2 YNFKEQ. Losses at the gene ends were 2 bases for V and 4 bases for J; bases not matched to a gene: 9. The length of the CDR3 is 16 residues. CDR3 protein: CASSQRSQGGGETQYF. CDR3 nucleotide sequence: TGTGCCAGCAGCCAACGCTCACAGGGGGGCGGAGAGACCCAGTACTTC.

Comment on this clone: The junction shows a germline mismatch at one end, possibly a read error. The chain combines TRBV7-7 with TRBJ2-6, with unresolved D. CDR3 length equals 15 residues. The germline CDR1 and CDR2 sequences are SSHAT and FNYEAQ (reference sequence). In DNA, the CDR3 is TGTGCTAGCAGCCCCGACGGCGCTGGGGCCAACGTCCTGACTTTC. It encodes CASSPDGAGANVLTF.

The rearrangement links TRBV10-2 to TRBJ2-3; the D is unclear. Per the germline V gene, CDR1 is WSHSY and CDR2 is SAAADI. The V and J ends lost 4 bases and 2 bases respectively, with 4 bases between them. The CDR3 covers 12 residues. In DNA, the CDR3 is TGCGCCAGCAGTGCGGACACAGATACGCAGTATTTT. It yields the protein CASSADTDTQYF.